The 27 T cell receptor beta chains below all came from one sample that was sequenced in a study of blood T cell repertoires in COVID-19. Assay: immunoSEQ multiplex PCR; the TCRdb copy retains only in-frame clones and omits some. In the table there are nearly 200,000 clones, approximately 88% of which are singletons. Sequenced material: PBMCs or T cells enriched from blood (not recorded which). Receptors were obtained from a woman aged 18-29 years who had recovered from COVID-19.

The chain combines TRBV7-2 with TRBJ2-7, with TRBD2 matching 7 bases. Germline trimming cut 3 bases from V and 3 bases from J; bases unmatched to any gene: 11. The CDR3 spans 16 residues. CDR1 is SGHTA, CDR2 FQGNSA, per germline. The CDR3: CASSFLRLAADYEQYF. CDR3 bases: TGTGCCAGCAGCTTCCTCCGGCTAGCGGCCGACTACGAGCAGTACTTC.

The chain recombines TRBV4-1 with TRBJ1-1; D is uncertain. Per the germline V gene, CDR1 is MGHRA and CDR2 is YSYEKL. V was cut by 4 bases and J by 5 bases, with 17 bases left in between. The CDR3 totals 15 residues. The CDR3 sequence is CASSRINRPETEAFF. The DNA of the CDR3 is TGCGCCAGCAGCCGGATAAACCGCCCGGAGACTGAAGCTTTCTTT.

This chain uses TRBV5-4 with TRBJ2-1; D is uncertain. Germline CDR1 is SGHNT and CDR2 is YYREEE (reference sequence). The V end lost 5 bases, the J end lost 7 bases, and 7 bases lay between the germline ends. The CDR3 consists of 11 residues. CDR3 amino acids: CASRLYNEQFF. CDR3 nucleotides: TGTGCCAGCAGGCTATATAATGAGCAGTTCTTC.

The chain employs TRBV7-9 and TRBJ2-3, with 8 bases matching TRBD1. This CDR3 comprises 14 residues. V dropped 2 bases and J dropped 6; count of bases not matched to a gene: 4. CDR1 is SEHNR and CDR2 is FQNEAQ in the germline V gene (reference sequence). The CDR3 is CASSLQGADDTQYF. CDR3 bases: TGTGCCAGCAGCTTACAGGGGGCGGACGATACGCAGTATTTT.

This sequence joins TRBV7-2 and TRBJ1-6; the match to TRBD1 covers 8 bases. Germline V gene lookup returns CDR1 SGHTA and CDR2 FQGNSA. The CDR3 spans 16 residues. The junction had 15 bases not matched to a gene; V was cut back by 6 bases and J by 11 bases. CDR3 bases: TGTGCCAGCAGTCGGAATCCGGCAGGGGGCTCGGCACCCCTCCACTTT. As protein: CASSRNPAGGSAPLHF.

The CDR3 region is CASSSRVGYGYTF. The CDR3 DNA reads TGTGCCAGCAGCTCGCGGGTGGGCTATGGCTACACCTTC. The chain uses TRBV5-4 and TRBJ1-2; D uncertain. Trimming took 3 bases from V and 4 from J, leaving 10 bases between them. The CDR3 is 13 amino acids. The germline gives CDR1 SGHNT, CDR2 YYREEE (reference sequence).

This chain joins TRBV5-4 and TRBJ2-3, with D unresolved. The CDR3 consists of 15 residues. The ends were cut back, 0 bases at V and 6 bases at J, with 14 bases in the middle. CDR1 SGHNT and CDR2 YYREEE come from the germline V gene (reference sequence). The CDR3: CASSLDSRSVDTQYF. Written as DNA, the CDR3 is TGTGCCAGCAGCTTGGATTCTAGATCGGTCGATACGCAGTATTTT. The entire variable domain, with the rest obtained from reference TRBV5-4 and TRBJ2-3, is as follows: ETGVTQSPTHLIKTRGQQVTLRCSSQSGHNTVSWYQQALGQGPQFIFQYYREEENGRGNFPPRFSGLQFPNYSSELNVNALELDDSALYLCASSLDSRSVDTQYFGPGTRLTVL.

The chain joins TRBV2 to TRBJ1-4; D possibly corresponds to TRBD1 (5 bases). V dropped 1 base and J dropped 6 bases, with 12 bases sitting between them. The CDR3 totals 15 residues. The V gene's germline CDR1 is SNHLY and CDR2 FYNNEI. As DNA, the CDR3 is TGTGCCAGCAGTGAAGTTCCGGGAGGGGATGAAAAACTGTTTTTT. Amino acids: CASSEVPGGDEKLFF. The full variable domain, in which reference TRBV2 and TRBJ1-4 provide the parts outside the CDR3, is EPEVTQTPSHQVTQMGQEVILRCVPISNHLYFYWYRQILGQKVEFLVSFYNNEISEKSEIFDDQFSVERPDGSNFTLKIRSTKLEDSAMYFCASSEVPGGDEKLFFGSGTQLSVL.

The J gene is TRBJ1-6, the V gene TRBV30; possible D gene TRBD1, 5 bases. Germline-derived CDR1 and CDR2 are GTSNPN and SVGIG (reference sequence). The CDR3 is 12 residues long. V was pared by 3 bases and J by 13 bases, with 13 bases between. The DNA of the CDR3 is TGTGCCTGGAGCTCGACCTGGGGCCCCCTCCACTTT. This encodes CAWSSTWGPLHF.

V gene TRBV5-1 combines with J gene TRBJ2-3, with D maybe TRBD1 (5 bases). The CDR3 has 15 amino acids. The V and J ends lost 7 bases and 6 bases respectively, with 21 bases between them. Germline V gene sequence: CDR1 SGHRS, CDR2 YFSETQ. CDR3 region: CASYGQGSAGDTQYF. The CDR3 DNA sequence: TGCGCCAGCTACGGTCAGGGCTCCGCAGGGGATACGCAGTATTTT.

In the case of this clone: Different DNA sequences within this sample yield the same CDR3. The J gene is TRBJ2-6, the V gene TRBV6-1; D might be TRBD1 (5 bases). Germline V gene lookup returns CDR1 MNHNS and CDR2 SASEGT. With 0 bases removed from V and 1 base from J, the gap between germline ends came to 7 bases. The CDR3 loop spans 16 amino acids. The DNA for the CDR3 is TGTGCCAGCAGTGAAGCTTCAGGGTCTGGGGCCAACGTCCTGACTTTC. Protein product: CASSEASGSGANVLTF.

This chain connects TRBV6-5 to TRBJ1-2; no reliable D call. Trimming stripped 6 bases from V and 4 bases from J, with 15 bases between. CDR3 length equals 14 residues. Germline CDR1 and CDR2: MNHEY and SVGAGI. The CDR3 is CASRAGSLGYGYTF. CDR3 nucleotides: TGTGCCAGCAGAGCCGGGTCCCTCGGCTATGGCTACACCTTC.

V is TRBV10-3 and J is TRBJ1-5; no definite D call. V was cut by 10 bases and J by 0 bases, with 16 bases left in between. Germline CDR1 and CDR2: ENHRY and SYGVKD. The CDR3 extends over 15 amino acids. CDR3 DNA: TGTGCCACTCACGGCGGGGAACATAGCAATCAGCCCCAGCATTTT. This sequence encodes CATHGGEHSNQPQHF.

The chain carries TRBV7-6 and TRBJ2-7, with D unresolved. Trimming stripped 1 base from V and 3 bases from J, with 10 bases between. CDR1 SGHVS and CDR2 FNYEAQ come from the germline V gene. The CDR3 is made up of 14 amino acids. The CDR3 loop reads CASSLVVQDYEQYF. The CDR3 nucleotides are TGTGCCAGCAGCTTAGTAGTCCAGGACTACGAGCAGTACTTC. Drawing the rest from reference TRBV7-6 and TRBJ2-7, the complete variable domain is GAGVSQSPRYKVTKRGQDVALRCDPISGHVSLYWYRQALGQGPEFLTYFNYEAQQDKSGLPNDRFSAERPEGSISTLTIQRTEQRDSAMYRCASSLVVQDYEQYFGPGTRLTVT.

The chain recombines TRBV28 with TRBJ2-7, with D possibly matching TRBD1 (6 bases). Germline V CDR1 and CDR2: MDHEN, SYDVKM. The CDR3 has 16 amino acids. Trimming cost V 3 bases and J 0 bases, with 15 bases left between them. CDR3 in amino acids: CASSLQGITTSYEQYF. CDR3 sequence (DNA): TGTGCCAGCAGTTTGCAGGGGATTACGACCTCCTACGAGCAGTACTTC.

This chain joins TRBV28 and TRBJ1-6; D gene ambiguous. The CDR3 spans 14 residues. Trimming removed 7 bases at V and 6 bases at J, with 13 bases between. CDR1 and CDR2 (germline): MDHEN, SYDVKM. For the CDR3, the DNA is TGTGCCAGCACCCGGTCGGAGGGTAATTCACCCCTCCACTTT. Its protein is CASTRSEGNSPLHF.

DNA of the CDR3: TGCGCCAGCAGCGTAACGACAGGGTACGAGCAGTACTTC. Translated: CASSVTTGYEQYF. This rearrangement joins TRBV5-1 to TRBJ2-7; 7 nucleotides align to TRBD1. The CDR3 is 13 residues long. Germline V CDR1 and CDR2: SGHRS, YFSETQ. Trimming took 4 bases from V and 4 from J; bases not matched to a gene: 5.

V is TRBV28 and J is TRBJ2-2; D may be TRBD1 (6 bases). This CDR3 is built from 14 residues. CDR1 and CDR2 from the germline V gene are MDHEN and SYDVKM. Trimming took 4 bases from V and 5 from J, leaving 11 bases between them. CDR3 nucleotide sequence: TGTGCCAGCAGTTCAGGACAGAGGACCGGGGAGCTGTTTTTT. It translates to CASSSGQRTGELFF.

The gene calls are TRBV7-2 and TRBJ2-7; TRBD1 agrees at 9 bases. The V gene end was trimmed by 3 bases and the J gene end by 4 bases; junction bases not matched to a gene: 7. CDR1 is SGHTA and CDR2 is FQGNSA in the germline V gene. CDR3 size: 15 residues. The CDR3 region has the DNA TGTGCCAGCAGCTTCCACGGGACAGGGCTATACGAGCAGTACTTC. It is translated as CASSFHGTGLYEQYF.

This clone has only a few counts. This CDR3 is also generated by other DNA sequences in the sample. This chain joins TRBV3-1 (or the pseudogene TRBV3-2) and TRBJ1-6, with 9 bases aligning to TRBD1. The CDR3 has 15 amino acids. Germline V lookup: CDR1 LGHDT, CDR2 YNNKEL (reference sequence). The trim removed 3 bases at V and 7 bases at J, leaving 4 bases unmatched. The CDR3 DNA reads as TGTGCCAGCAGCCAGAGTACAGGGGGCAATTCACCCCTCCACTTT. This sequence encodes CASSQSTGGNSPLHF.

V and J are TRBV10-3 and TRBJ2-7; D is perhaps TRBD1 (5 bases). This CDR3 region has 12 residues. With 11 bases removed from V and 1 base from J, the gap between germline ends came to 12 bases. Germline V gene sequence: CDR1 ENHRY, CDR2 SYGVKD. Written as DNA, the CDR3 is TGTGCCGCCGAGGACACTTCCTACGAGCAGTACTTC. It is translated as CAAEDTSYEQYF.

The table lists this clone with a count of one. Here the CDR3 DNA reads TGTGCCACCGGGACAGGGGACAATGAGCAGTTCTTC. Translated: CATGTGDNEQFF. The chain joins TRBV24-1 to TRBJ2-1; 10 positions match TRBD1. V lost 9 bases and J lost 5; bases outside the gene matches: 0. The CDR3 consists of 12 residues. Germline assignment: CDR1 KGHDR and CDR2 SFDVKD.

This clone was counted once. The V call is TRBV3-1 (or the pseudogene TRBV3-2), the J call TRBJ1-5, with a tentative D call TRBD1 (5 bases). V dropped 2 bases and J dropped 2 bases, with 13 bases sitting between them. CDR1 is LGHDT, CDR2 YNNKEL, per germline (reference sequence). This CDR3 has 16 amino acids. The CDR3 nucleotides read TGTGCCAGCAGCCAACAGGGTCCGCGTGGCAATCAGCCCCAGCATTTT. This gives the protein CASSQQGPRGNQPQHF.

The chain combines TRBV19 with TRBJ1-1; tentative D call: TRBD1 (6 bases). There are 17 residues in the CDR3. V lost 3 bases to trimming and J lost 0 bases, with 17 bases between them. Looked up from germline, CDR1 is LNHDA and CDR2 is SQIVND (reference sequence). The CDR3 bases are TGTGCCAGTAGTATGAGCAGGGGAAGGTCCATGAACACTGAAGCTTTCTTT. This gives the protein CASSMSRGRSMNTEAFF.

V and J are TRBV6-5 and TRBJ1-5, with TRBD1 matching over 10 bases. CDR3 length: 14 residues. Trimming took 6 bases from V and 6 from J; bases not matched to a gene: 5. The germline V gene has CDR1 MNHEY and CDR2 SVGAGI. CDR3 in DNA: TGTGCCAGCAGCCGAGACAGGGGGCGTCAGCCCCAGCATTTT. This codes for CASSRDRGRQPQHF.

The rearrangement links TRBV9 to TRBJ1-2, with 7 bases lining up with TRBD1. Trimming at V came to 2 bases and at J to 4 bases, leaving 2 bases not matched to a gene. The CDR3 spans 13 residues. The germline CDR1 and CDR2 sequences are SGDLS and YYNGEE. CDR3 DNA sequence: TGTGCCAGCAGCGTTAGACAGGGCTATGGCTACACCTTC. Translated: CASSVRQGYGYTF.

The chain is built from TRBV9 and TRBJ2-3, with D perhaps matching TRBD2 (5 bases). Trimming took off 1 base at V and 6 bases at J, with 15 bases between the two ends. The CDR3 consists of 15 residues. CDR1 and CDR2 (germline): SGDLS, YYNGEE. CDR3 protein: CASSVRTGSRDTQYF. CDR3 DNA sequence: TGTGCCAGCAGCGTAAGGACGGGGTCACGGGATACGCAGTATTTT.